This T cell receptor beta chain came from a study of CD8 T cells in ankylosing spondylitis. Whole-study results and caveats: The study looked at matched synovial fluid samples from ankylosing spondylitis patients. Disease-linked clones were reported to be significantly enriched there. Typical of ankylosing spondylitis blood, it appeared, was a TCR beta motif of under 10 highly homologous variants.

Trimming took off 6 bases at V and 6 bases at J, with 15 bases between the two ends. This CDR3 is 13 amino acids long. CDR1 and CDR2 (germline): MNHNY, SVGAGI (reference sequence). As regards this clonotype: As yet, its antigen is unknown.

With molecular barcodes, quantitative 5'-RACE was used to make the TCR beta libraries. Using its own MiXCR run on the 5' RACE reads, TCRdb lists one record per CDR3 protein. Counted here are more than 600,000 distinct CDR3 sequences, around 20% occurring once; the ten biggest clones make up approximately 18%. This chain links TRBV6-6 with TRBJ2-7, with D hard to call. This TCR was sampled from a male donor with ankylosing spondylitis. Source material: blood, either unsorted or a sorted T cell fraction (not recorded which). Here the CDR3 reads CASRDPIYREQYF. The CDR3 DNA is TGTGCCAGCAGGGATCCGATCTACCGCGAGCAGTACTTC.